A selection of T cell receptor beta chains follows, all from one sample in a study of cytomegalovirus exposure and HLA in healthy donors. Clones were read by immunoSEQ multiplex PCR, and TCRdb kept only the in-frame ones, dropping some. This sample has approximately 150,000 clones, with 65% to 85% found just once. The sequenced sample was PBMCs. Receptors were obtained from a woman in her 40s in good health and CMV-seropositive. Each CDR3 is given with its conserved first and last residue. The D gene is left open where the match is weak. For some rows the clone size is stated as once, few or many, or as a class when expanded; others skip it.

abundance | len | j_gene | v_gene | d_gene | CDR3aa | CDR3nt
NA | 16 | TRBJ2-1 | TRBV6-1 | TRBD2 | CASSGRLAGSYNEQFF | TGTGCCAGCAGTGGCAGACTAGCGGGTTCCTACAATGAGCAGTTCTTC
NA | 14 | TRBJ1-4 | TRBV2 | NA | CASRIGATNEKLFF | TGTGCCAGCAGGATAGGGGCGACTAATGAAAAACTGTTTTTT
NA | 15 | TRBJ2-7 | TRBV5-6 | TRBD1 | CASSTRTGIAYEQYF | TGTGCCAGCAGCACCCGGACAGGGATCGCCTACGAGCAGTACTTC
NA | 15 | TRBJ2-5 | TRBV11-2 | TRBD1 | CASSPGTVVEETQYF | TGTGCCAGCAGCCCCGGGACAGTCGTAGAAGAGACCCAGTACTTC
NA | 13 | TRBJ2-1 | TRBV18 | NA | CASSPTGYNEQFF | TGTGCCAGCTCACCAACAGGGTACAATGAGCAGTTCTTC
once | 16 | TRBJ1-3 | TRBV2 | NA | CASSEARVGAGNTIYF | TGTGCCAGCAGTGAAGCAAGGGTAGGGGCTGGAAACACCATATATTTT
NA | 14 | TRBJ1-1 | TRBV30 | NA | CAWGWSGRDTEAFF | TGTGCCTGGGGGTGGTCGGGTCGGGACACTGAAGCTTTCTTT
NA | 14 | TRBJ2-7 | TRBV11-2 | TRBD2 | CASRLAGGSYEQYF | TGTGCCAGCAGGCTAGCGGGAGGTTCCTACGAGCAGTACTTT
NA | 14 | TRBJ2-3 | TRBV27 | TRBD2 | CASSDGTSEDTQYF | TGTGCCAGCAGTGACGGGACTAGCGAGGATACGCAGTATTTT
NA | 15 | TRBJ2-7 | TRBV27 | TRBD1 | CASRKQGPSSYEQYF | TGTGCCAGCCGAAAACAGGGGCCCTCCTCCTACGAGCAGTACTTC
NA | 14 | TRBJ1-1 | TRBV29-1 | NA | CSVRDRNLNTEAFF | TGCAGCGTCCGTGACAGGAACCTGAACACTGAAGCTTTCTTT
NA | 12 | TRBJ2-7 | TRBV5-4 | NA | CASRLDSYEQYF | TGTGCCAGCAGATTGGATTCTTACGAGCAGTACTTC
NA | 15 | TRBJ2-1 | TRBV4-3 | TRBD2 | CASSRLAGGNNEQFF | TGCGCCAGCAGCCGGTTAGCGGGGGGAAACAATGAGCAGTTCTTC
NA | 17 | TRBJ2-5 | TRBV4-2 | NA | CASSQEGTRGSQETQYF | TGTGCCAGCAGCCAAGAAGGTACCAGGGGTTCCCAAGAGACCCAGTACTTC
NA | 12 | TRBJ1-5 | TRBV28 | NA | CASRGGNQPQHF | TGTGCCAGCCGGGGAGGCAATCAGCCCCAGCATTTT
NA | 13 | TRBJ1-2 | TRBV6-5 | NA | CASSYGANYGYTF | TGTGCCAGCAGTTACGGGGCGAACTATGGCTACACCTTC
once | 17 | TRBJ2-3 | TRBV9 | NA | CASSSPTGRASTDMQYF | TGTGCCAGCAGCTCTCCTACAGGGAGAGCTAGCACAGATATGCAGTATTTT
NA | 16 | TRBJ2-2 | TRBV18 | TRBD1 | CASSLSPGTGAGELFF | TGTGCCAGCTCACTCTCGCCCGGGACAGGGGCCGGGGAGCTGTTTTTT
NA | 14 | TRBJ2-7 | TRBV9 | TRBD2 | CASSRGGSGYEQYF | TGTGCCAGCAGCCGCGGGGGGAGCGGGTACGAGCAGTACTTC
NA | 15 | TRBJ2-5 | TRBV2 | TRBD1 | CASRVDRGNQETQYF | TGTGCCAGCAGAGTAGACAGGGGAAACCAAGAGACCCAGTACTTC
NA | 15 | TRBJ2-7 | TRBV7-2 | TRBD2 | CASSLTAGLSYEQYF | TGTGCCAGCAGCTTAACAGCGGGACTTTCCTACGAGCAGTACTTC
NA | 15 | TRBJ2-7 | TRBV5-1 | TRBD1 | CASSFGGTGPYEQYF | TGCGCCAGCAGCTTCGGCGGGACAGGGCCCTACGAGCAGTACTTC
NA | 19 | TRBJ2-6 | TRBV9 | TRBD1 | CASSTRVDRASSGANVLTF | TGTGCCAGCAGCACCAGGGTGGACAGGGCGAGCTCTGGGGCCAACGTCCTGACTTTC
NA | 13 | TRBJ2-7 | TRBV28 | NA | CASSSIQGYEQYF | TGTGCCAGCAGTTCCATACAGGGCTACGAGCAGTACTTC
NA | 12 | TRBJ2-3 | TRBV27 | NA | CASIREVDTQYF | TGTGCCAGCATTAGAGAGGTAGATACGCAGTATTTT
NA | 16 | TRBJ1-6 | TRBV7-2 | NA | CASSSSGEGRNSPLHF | TGTGCCAGCAGCTCCAGCGGAGAGGGAAGAAATTCACCCCTCCACTTT
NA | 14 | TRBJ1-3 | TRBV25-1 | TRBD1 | CATRSRQGGNTIYF | TGTGCCACCCGGTCCCGACAGGGTGGAAACACCATATATTTT
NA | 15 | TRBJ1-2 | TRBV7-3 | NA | CASSPPPGVTYGYTF | TGTGCCAGCAGCCCACCCCCAGGGGTTACCTATGGCTACACCTTC
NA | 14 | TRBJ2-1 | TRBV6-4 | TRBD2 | CASSSGTSGTEQFF | TGTGCCAGCAGTTCCGGGACTAGCGGGACCGAGCAGTTCTTC
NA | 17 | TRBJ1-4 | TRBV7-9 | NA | CASSFWLGTGSDEKLFF | TGTGCCAGCAGCTTCTGGCTCGGCACCGGGAGCGACGAAAAACTGTTTTTT
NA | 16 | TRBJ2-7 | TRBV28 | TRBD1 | CASSPPGQGARDEQYF | TGTGCCAGCAGTCCCCCGGGACAGGGGGCGAGGGACGAGCAGTACTTC
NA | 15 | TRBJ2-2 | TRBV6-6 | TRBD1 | CASRQGQGTTGELFF | TGTGCCAGCCGCCAGGGACAGGGAACCACCGGGGAGCTGTTTTTT
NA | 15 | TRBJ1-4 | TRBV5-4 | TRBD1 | CASSLQGTGYEKLFF | TGTGCCAGCAGCTTGCAGGGGACAGGGTACGAAAAACTGTTTTTT
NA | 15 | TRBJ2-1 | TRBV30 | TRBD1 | CAWTPWTGLGGEQFF | TGTGCCTGGACCCCCTGGACAGGGCTGGGTGGTGAGCAGTTCTTC
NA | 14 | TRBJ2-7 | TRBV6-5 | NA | CATRGGTGSYEQYF | TGTGCCACAAGGGGGGGTACAGGGTCCTACGAGCAGTACTTC
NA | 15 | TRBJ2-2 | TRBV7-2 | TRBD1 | CASSLEGQGTGELFF | TGTGCCAGCAGCCTTGAGGGACAGGGGACCGGGGAGCTGTTTTTT
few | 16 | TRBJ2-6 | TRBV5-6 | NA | CASSLGGGVGANVLTF | TGTGCCAGCAGCTTGGGTGGAGGGGTTGGGGCCAACGTCCTGACTTTC
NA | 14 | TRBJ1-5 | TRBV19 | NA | CASKEQTGGQPQHF | TGTGCCAGTAAGGAACAGACGGGAGGTCAGCCCCAGCATTTT
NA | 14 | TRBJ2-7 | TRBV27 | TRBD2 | CASRGTSGSYEQYF | TGTGCCAGCAGGGGGACTAGCGGGAGCTACGAGCAGTACTTC
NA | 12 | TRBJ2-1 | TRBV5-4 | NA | CASSQDSNEQFF | TGTGCCAGCAGCCAGGACAGCAATGAGCAGTTCTTC
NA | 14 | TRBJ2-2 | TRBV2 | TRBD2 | CASSGGRSTGELFF | TGTGCCAGCAGTGGCGGGAGAAGTACCGGGGAGCTGTTTTTT
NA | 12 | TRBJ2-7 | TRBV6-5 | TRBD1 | CASRQGSYEQYF | TGTGCCAGCCGACAGGGTTCCTACGAGCAGTACTTC
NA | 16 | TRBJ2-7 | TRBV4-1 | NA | CASSQRMDGNGNEQYF | TGCGCCAGCAGCCAAAGGATGGATGGGAACGGGAACGAGCAGTACTTC
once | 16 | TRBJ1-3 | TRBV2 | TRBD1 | CASSGPRGQSGNTIYF | TGTGCCAGCAGTGGCCCCAGGGGGCAATCTGGAAACACCATATATTTT
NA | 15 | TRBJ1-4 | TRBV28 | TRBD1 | CASRLGQGAGEKLFF | TGTGCCAGCCGCTTGGGTCAGGGGGCAGGCGAAAAACTGTTTTTT
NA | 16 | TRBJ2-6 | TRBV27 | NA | CASSFQGGTGANVLTF | TGTGCCAGCAGTTTCCAGGGGGGAACTGGGGCCAACGTCCTGACTTTC
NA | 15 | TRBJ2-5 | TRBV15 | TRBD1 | CATSSLRGQHETQYF | TGTGCCACCAGCAGCCTCAGGGGGCAGCACGAGACCCAGTACTTC
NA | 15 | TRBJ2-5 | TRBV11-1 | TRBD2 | CASSFVAGPGETQYF | TGTGCCAGCAGCTTCGTAGCGGGGCCTGGGGAGACCCAGTACTTC
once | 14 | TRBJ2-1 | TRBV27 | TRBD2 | CASSSWRGGNEQFF | TGTGCCAGCAGTTCGTGGCGGGGGGGCAATGAGCAGTTCTTC
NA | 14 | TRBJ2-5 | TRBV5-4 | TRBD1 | CASSLVTGDETQYF | TGTGCCAGCAGCTTGGTAACAGGGGACGAGACCCAGTACTTC
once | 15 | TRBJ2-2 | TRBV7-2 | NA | CASSLVAGFTGELFF | TGTGCCAGCAGCTTAGTGGCCGGGTTTACCGGGGAGCTGTTTTTT
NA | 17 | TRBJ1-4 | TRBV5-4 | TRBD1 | CASSFDRGSAAGEKLFF | TGTGCCAGCAGCTTCGACAGGGGCTCCGCCGCGGGGGAAAAACTGTTTTTT
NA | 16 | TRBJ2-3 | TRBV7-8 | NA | CASSLGNRGGTDTQYF | TGTGCCAGCAGCTTAGGGAACAGGGGAGGTACAGATACGCAGTATTTT
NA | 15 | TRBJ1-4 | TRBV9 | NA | CASSVSLEGDEKLFF | TGTGCCAGCAGCGTTTCCCTGGAAGGGGATGAAAAACTGTTTTTT
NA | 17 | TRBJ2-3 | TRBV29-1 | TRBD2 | CSARLAGGRAPFAPQYF | TGCAGCGCCCGACTAGCGGGGGGCCGCGCGCCTTTTGCTCCGCAGTATTTT
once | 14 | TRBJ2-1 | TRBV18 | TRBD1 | CATRRDRGKDEQFF | TGTGCCACACGCCGGGACAGGGGTAAGGATGAGCAGTTCTTC
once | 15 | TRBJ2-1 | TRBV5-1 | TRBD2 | CASSTGLAQFNEQFF | TGCGCCAGCAGCACGGGACTAGCGCAATTCAATGAGCAGTTCTTC
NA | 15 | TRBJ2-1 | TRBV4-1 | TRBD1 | CASSPRDRAAVEQFF | TGCGCCAGCAGCCCCCGGGACAGGGCGGCCGTTGAGCAGTTCTTC